Listed below are T cell receptor beta chains from one sample, sequenced in a study of cytotoxic CD8 clonotypes in ibrutinib-treated CLL. Assay: immunoSEQ multiplex PCR; the TCRdb copy retains only in-frame clones and omits some. The data show roughly 200,000 clones, 60% to 80% seen once. The sequencing here drew on PBMCs, taken after 12 months of ibrutinib treatment. These receptor sequences come from a human donor with chronic lymphocytic leukemia. Both conserved end residues are part of each CDR3. The D gene is left open where the match is weak. Size tells how often a clone was seen (once, few, many) or the class of an expanded clone, and some rows leave it out.

j_call | v_call | clone_size | d_call | cdr3_nt | cdr3_aa
TRBJ2-2 | TRBV7-9 | . | . | TGTGCCAGCAGCGAATCACTAGCTAACACCGGGGAGCTGTTTTTT | CASSESLANTGELFF
TRBJ1-1 | TRBV28 | . | TRBD1 | TGTGCCAGCAGCCAGGGGGCAGGGAGAGGGAACACTGAAGCTTTCTTT | CASSQGAGRGNTEAFF
TRBJ1-6 | TRBV19 | . | TRBD1 | TGTGCCAGTAGTCCTCTAGGGACAGGCTCACCCCTCCACTTT | CASSPLGTGSPLHF
TRBJ2-3 | TRBV7-9 | . | . | TGTGCCAGCAGCCACCGGGTAGGGCAGTTCGTCAGGACAGATACGCAGTATTTT | CASSHRVGQFVRTDTQYF
TRBJ2-5 | TRBV11-3 | . | TRBD1 | TGTGCCAGCAGCTTAGAGACAGGGGAGACCCAGTACTTC | CASSLETGETQYF
TRBJ2-3 | TRBV11-2 | . | . | TGTGCCAGCAGCCTTATCACCGGCGGGGTGAATACGCAGTATTTT | CASSLITGGVNTQYF
TRBJ1-2 | TRBV11-2 | . | . | TGTGCCAGCAGCTTGAATTGGGGGGAAGGCTACACCTTC | CASSLNWGEGYTF
TRBJ2-3 | TRBV5-8 | . | . | TGTGCCAGCAGCTCGACTTGGGATACGCAGTATTTT | CASSSTWDTQYF
TRBJ1-3 | TRBV30 | . | . | TGTGCCTGCCCCGACAGATCTGGAAACACCATATATTTT | CACPDRSGNTIYF
TRBJ2-5 | TRBV29-1 | . | TRBD1 | TGCAGCGTTCGTACCGGGACAGCTTTAGAGACCCAGTACTTC | CSVRTGTALETQYF
TRBJ2-1 | TRBV13 | . | TRBD2 | TGTGCCAGCAGCCAGGGTACTAGAACTAGCGGGAGCTATGAGCAGTTCTTC | CASSQGTRTSGSYEQFF
TRBJ2-7 | TRBV5-1 | . | TRBD1 | TGCGCCAGCAGATTTACAGGGGCGACCTACGAGCAGTACTTC | CASRFTGATYEQYF
TRBJ1-2 | TRBV7-9 | . | . | TGTGCCAGCAGCCATCTCCAAGGGGGCTACACCTTC | CASSHLQGGYTF
TRBJ2-4 | TRBV28 | . | TRBD2 | TGTGCCAGCAGTTTAGGTGGGGAGGGCAAAAACATTCAGTACTTC | CASSLGGEGKNIQYF
TRBJ2-2 | TRBV5-6 | . | TRBD2 | TGTGCCAGCAGAGGGACTAGTTCCAACACCGGGGAGCTGTTTTTT | CASRGTSSNTGELFF
TRBJ2-7 | TRBV7-6 | . | . | TGTGCCAGCAGCTCGCTCACAGGTATGGACTACGAGCAGTACTTC | CASSSLTGMDYEQYF
TRBJ2-1 | TRBV11-3 | . | . | TGTGCCAGCAGCTTAGGGCTAGCCAATGAGCAGTTCTTC | CASSLGLANEQFF
TRBJ2-5 | TRBV7-3 | . | . | TGTGCCAGCAGCTCACAGGGAGGCGAGACCCAGTACTTC | CASSSQGGETQYF
TRBJ1-1 | TRBV5-1 | . | . | TGCGCCAGCAGCTTGGCCGGGACCAATGAAGCTTTCTTT | CASSLAGTNEAFF
TRBJ2-5 | TRBV5-1 | . | . | TGCGCCAGCAGCTTTACAGGGAGAGAGACCCAGTACTTC | CASSFTGRETQYF
TRBJ2-4 | TRBV10-1 | . | TRBD1 | TGCGCCAGCAGTGAGTCGGGTGGACAGGGCTTAGCCAAAAACATTCAGTACTTC | CASSESGGQGLAKNIQYF
TRBJ1-5 | TRBV10-2 | . | . | TGCGCCAGCAATGTGGGCGGCTATAGCAATCAGCCCCAGCATTTT | CASNVGGYSNQPQHF
TRBJ2-7 | TRBV6-1 | . | TRBD2 | TGTGCCAGCAGTGCTTACCTAGCGGGATTAGACTACGAGCAGTACTTC | CASSAYLAGLDYEQYF
TRBJ1-1 | TRBV6-1 | . | . | TGTGCCAGCAGTGCCCCGAGCACCAGGCTGCAAGCTTTCTTT | CASSAPSTRLQAFF
TRBJ2-1 | TRBV6-1 | . | . | TGTGCCAGCAGTGAAGGCGGGACAAGGAATGAGCAGTTCTTC | CASSEGGTRNEQFF
TRBJ2-7 | TRBV13 | few | TRBD1 | TGTGCCAGCAGATATGGACAGGCCGCCTACGAGCAGTACTTC | CASRYGQAAYEQYF
TRBJ2-5 | TRBV9 | . | TRBD2 | TGTGCCAGCAGCGTCGAACTAGCGGGAGGGACCGCCCAGTACTTC | CASSVELAGGTAQYF
TRBJ2-2 | TRBV29-1 | . | . | TGCAGCGTCTTACCGGGACTCCACACCGGGGAGCTGTTTTTT | CSVLPGLHTGELFF
TRBJ2-3 | TRBV28 | . | TRBD1 | TGTGCCAGCAGTTTGGTCCAGGGGGCATCAGATACGCAGTATTTT | CASSLVQGASDTQYF
TRBJ1-2 | TRBV2 | . | . | TGTGCCAGCACCAAGACACCTTACTACACCTTC | CASTKTPYYTF
TRBJ2-6 | TRBV19 | . | TRBD2 | TGTGCCAGTACACTAGCGGGGGTGTCGCCTGGGGCCAACGTCCTGACTTTC | CASTLAGVSPGANVLTF
TRBJ2-3 | TRBV6-5 | . | . | TGTGCCAGCAGTTTAGGACCCGTTAGCACAGATACGCAGTATTTT | CASSLGPVSTDTQYF
TRBJ1-5 | TRBV27 | few | TRBD1 | TGTGCCAGCAGTTTCAGGGGGGGCAATCAGCCCCAGCATTTT | CASSFRGGNQPQHF
TRBJ2-2 | TRBV4-1 | . | . | TGCGCCAGCAGCCAGGGGAACACCGGGGAGCTGTTTTTT | CASSQGNTGELFF
TRBJ1-5 | TRBV19 | . | . | TGTGCCAGTAGTAGACAGTCGTATAGCAATCAGCCCCAGCATTTT | CASSRQSYSNQPQHF
TRBJ2-7 | TRBV10-3 | . | . | TGTGCCATCAGTGAGTCTCAGGTCCACGAGCAGTACTTC | CAISESQVHEQYF
TRBJ1-1 | TRBV7-6 | . | . | TGTGCCAGCAGCTCAGGAGGGAACACTGAAGCTTTCTTT | CASSSGGNTEAFF
TRBJ2-1 | TRBV6-1 | few | TRBD2 | TGTGCCAGCAGTCAAGGGGAGGGGAGCTCCTACAATGAGCAGTTCTTC | CASSQGEGSSYNEQFF
TRBJ1-3 | TRBV18 | . | . | TGTGCCAGCTCACCAATGGCGGAGAGCGGAAACACCATATATTTT | CASSPMAESGNTIYF
TRBJ2-5 | TRBV4-1 | . | TRBD2 | TGCGCCAGCAGCTTTCTAGCGGGAGTCCGGGAGACCCAGTACTTC | CASSFLAGVRETQYF
TRBJ1-1 | TRBV2 | . | . | TGTGCCAGCAGTGTAACCTCGAGTTACCAGTCGGGCACTGAAGCTTTCTTT | CASSVTSSYQSGTEAFF
TRBJ2-7 | TRBV4-1 | . | . | TGCGCCAGCAGCCAAAACACCGTCGGTCTCGAGCAGTACTTC | CASSQNTVGLEQYF
TRBJ1-5 | TRBV5-8 | once | TRBD1 | TGTGCCAGCAGCCAGGGCGGTAGACAGGGCTGGTCGCTACAGCATTTT | CASSQGGRQGWSLQHF
TRBJ2-1 | TRBV20-1 | . | . | TGCAGTGCCACCACCAATGAGCAGTTCTTC | CSATTNEQFF
TRBJ2-1 | TRBV28 | . | TRBD2 | TGTGCCAGCAGTTTCTCTAGCGGTTCCTACAATGAGCAGTTCTTC | CASSFSSGSYNEQFF
TRBJ2-2 | TRBV19 | . | . | TGTGCCAGTAGTAACGCGAACACCGGGGAGCTGTTTTTT | CASSNANTGELFF
TRBJ1-2 | TRBV10-3 | . | . | TGTGCCATCAGTGAGTCGAGAGGACAGCCAAACTATGGCTACACCTTC | CAISESRGQPNYGYTF
TRBJ1-2 | TRBV5-1 | few | . | TGCGCCAGCAGCAGCGCCCCCGACAGCGGCTATGGCTACACCTTC | CASSSAPDSGYGYTF
TRBJ2-1 | TRBV11-3 | once | TRBD2 | TGTGCCAGCAGCTTAGATCAAGGCGGAACTAGCGGATACAATGAGCAGTTCTTC | CASSLDQGGTSGYNEQFF
TRBJ2-7 | TRBV10-3 | . | TRBD1 | TGTGCCATCAGTGAACAGGGGGGTTACGAGCAGTACTTC | CAISEQGGYEQYF
TRBJ1-2 | TRBV6-6 | once | TRBD1 | TGTGCCAGCAGACCCTGGGACAGGGCTCACTATGGCTACACCTTC | CASRPWDRAHYGYTF
TRBJ2-3 | TRBV6-5 | . | . | TGTGCCAGCAGTTACTCCCTCAGAACTAGCACAGATACGCAGTATTTT | CASSYSLRTSTDTQYF
TRBJ1-2 | TRBV7-9 | . | . | TGTGCCAGCAGCTTAGAGCGTATCGATGGCTACACCTTC | CASSLERIDGYTF
TRBJ2-7 | TRBV5-1 | . | TRBD1 | TGCGCCAGCAGCTTGGGCGGGACAGGAACCTACGAGCAGTACTTC | CASSLGGTGTYEQYF
TRBJ1-1 | TRBV27 | . | . | TGTGCCAGCAGTTTATCGTCTGCCACTGAAGCTTTCTTT | CASSLSSATEAFF
TRBJ2-4 | TRBV4-2 | . | TRBD2 | TGTGCCAGCAGCCAAGCGCTTGGGGGGGAAAACATTCAGTACTTC | CASSQALGGENIQYF
TRBJ1-2 | TRBV2 | . | TRBD1 | TGTGCCAGCAGTGAGAGGTCCAGGGGGCTATACGGCTACACCTTC | CASSERSRGLYGYTF
TRBJ2-7 | TRBV19 | . | TRBD1 | TGTGCCAGTAGTGGGACAGGGAGATACGAGCAGTACTTC | CASSGTGRYEQYF
TRBJ1-1 | TRBV7-9 | . | TRBD1 | TGTGCCAGCAGCCGGAATTTCAGGGGGCGGAACACTGAAGCTTTCTTT | CASSRNFRGRNTEAFF